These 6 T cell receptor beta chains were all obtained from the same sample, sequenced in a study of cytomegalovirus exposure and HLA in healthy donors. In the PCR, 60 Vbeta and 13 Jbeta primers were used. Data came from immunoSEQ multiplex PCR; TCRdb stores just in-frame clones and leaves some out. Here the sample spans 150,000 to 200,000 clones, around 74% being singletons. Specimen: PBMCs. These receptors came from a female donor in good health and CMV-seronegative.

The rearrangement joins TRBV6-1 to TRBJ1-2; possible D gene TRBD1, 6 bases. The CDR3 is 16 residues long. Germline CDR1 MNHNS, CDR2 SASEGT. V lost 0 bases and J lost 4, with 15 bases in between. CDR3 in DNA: TGTGCCAGCAGTGAAGCGCAGGACAGCATTGGCTATGGCTACACCTTC. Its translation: CASSEAQDSIGYGYTF.

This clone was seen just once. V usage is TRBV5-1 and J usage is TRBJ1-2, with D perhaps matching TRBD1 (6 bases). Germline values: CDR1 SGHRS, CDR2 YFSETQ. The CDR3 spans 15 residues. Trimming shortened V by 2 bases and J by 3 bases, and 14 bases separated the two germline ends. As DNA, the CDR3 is TGCGCCAGCAGCTTTAGAGGGGACATCGACTATGGCTACACCTTC. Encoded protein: CASSFRGDIDYGYTF.

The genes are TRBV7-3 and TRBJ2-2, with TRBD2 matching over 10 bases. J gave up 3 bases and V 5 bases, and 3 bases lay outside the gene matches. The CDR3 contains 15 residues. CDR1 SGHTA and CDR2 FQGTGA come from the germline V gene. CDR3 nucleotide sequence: TGTGCCAGCAGCCAAGGACTAGCGGACACCGGGGAGCTGTTTTTT. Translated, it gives CASSQGLADTGELFF.

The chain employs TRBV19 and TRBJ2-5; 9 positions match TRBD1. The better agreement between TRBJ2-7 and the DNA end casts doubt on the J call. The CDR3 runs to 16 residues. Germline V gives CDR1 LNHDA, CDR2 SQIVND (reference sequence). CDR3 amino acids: CASKWKGQGIAYEQYF. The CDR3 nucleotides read TGTGCCAGTAAGTGGAAGGGACAGGGCATAGCCTACGAGCAGTACTTC.

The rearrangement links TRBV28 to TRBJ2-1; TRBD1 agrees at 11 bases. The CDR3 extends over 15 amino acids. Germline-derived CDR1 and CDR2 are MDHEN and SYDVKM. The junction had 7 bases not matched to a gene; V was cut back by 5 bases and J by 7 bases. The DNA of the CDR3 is TGTGCCAGCAGTCTCGGGACAGGGGGTTTTAATGAGCAGTTCTTC. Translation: CASSLGTGGFNEQFF.

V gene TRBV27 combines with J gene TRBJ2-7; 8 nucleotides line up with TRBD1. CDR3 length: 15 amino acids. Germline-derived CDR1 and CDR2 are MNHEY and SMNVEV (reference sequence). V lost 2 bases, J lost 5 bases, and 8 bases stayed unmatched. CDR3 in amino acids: CASSLTGQVGDEQYF. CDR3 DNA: TGTGCCAGCAGTTTAACGGGACAGGTCGGGGACGAGCAGTACTTC.